This passage covers 9 T cell receptor beta chains from one sample sequenced in a study of response to subunit inactivated influenza vaccine. One entry per CDR3 protein, called by TCRdb with MiXCR from the RT-PCR reads. There are more than 400,000 distinct CDR3 sequences in the sample; 6.5% to 8% occur only once, and 10% to 15% lies in the top ten. The sample consisted of PBMCs from blood, taken around 25 months after vaccination. Source of these receptors: a man aged 50 to 69 who received an inactivated influenza vaccine.

Only a few counts were recorded for this clonotype. The CDR3 region has the DNA TGTGCCAGCAGTGATCAACAGGGATGGGAGCAGTACTTC. Protein: CASSDQQGWEQYF. This rearrangement joins TRBV28 to TRBJ2-7, with D perhaps TRBD1 (6 bases). The CDR3 contains 13 residues. Germline V gene data show CDR1 as MDHEN and CDR2 as SYDVKM. V gave up 5 bases and J gave up 7 bases, with 15 bases separating them.

V usage is TRBV5-5 and J usage is TRBJ2-3; tentatively, D is TRBD1 (8 bases). Deletions cut 4 bases from V and 0 bases from J, with 18 bases between. This CDR3 region has 17 residues. From germline, CDR1 is SGHKS and CDR2 YYEKEE (reference sequence). The CDR3 nucleotides read TGTGCCAGCAGCATCAAATACAGGGGGGGCAGCACAGATACGCAGTATTTT. This codes for CASSIKYRGGSTDTQYF. The whole variable domain, filled in from reference TRBV5-5 and TRBJ2-3, reads DAGVTQSPTHLIKTRGQQVTLRCSPISGHKSVSWYQQVLGQGPQFIFQYYEKEERGRGNFPDRFSARQFPNYSSELNVNALLLGDSALYLCASSIKYRGGSTDTQYFGPGTRLTVL.

V usage is TRBV7-9 and J usage is TRBJ1-1, with D unresolved. V lost 5 bases, J lost 7 bases, and 14 bases lay in between. The V gene's germline CDR1 is SEHNR and CDR2 FQNEAQ (reference sequence). This CDR3 spans 13 amino acids. The CDR3 spells CASSPMGRLEAFF. Written as DNA, the CDR3 is TGTGCCAGCAGCCCGATGGGTAGGCTTGAAGCTTTCTTT.

V is TRBV2 and J is TRBJ2-5; TRBD1 aligns across 9 bases. J lost 1 base, V lost 11 bases, and 17 bases had no gene match. CDR3 length equals 17 residues. Looked up from germline, CDR1 is SNHLY and CDR2 is FYNNEI. CDR3 sequence reads: CACCLGYTGGLQETQYF. CDR3 nucleotide sequence: TGTGCCTGCTGTTTAGGGTATACAGGGGGCCTCCAAGAGACCCAGTACTTC.

This clonotype has a handful of counts. The V and J genes are TRBV11-2 and TRBJ1-2; possible D gene TRBD1, 5 bases. The V end lost 6 bases, the J end lost 7 bases, and 15 bases lay between the germline ends. Germline V gene sequence: CDR1 SGHAT, CDR2 FQNNGV. The CDR3 sequence is 13 residues long. The CDR3 nucleotides read TGTGCCAGCAGTTCCCCCCGGCAGGGTGGCTACACCTTC. Translation: CASSSPRQGGYTF.

The chain links TRBV5-5 to TRBJ2-1, with TRBD1 identical over 7 bases. J was trimmed by 4 bases and V by 4 bases; bases with no gene match: 8. CDR1 is SGHKS, CDR2 YYEKEE, per germline (reference sequence). The CDR3 covers 15 residues. CDR3: CASSRGQLLYNEQFF. As DNA, the CDR3 is TGTGCCAGCAGCAGGGGACAGTTACTATACAATGAGCAGTTCTTC.

The genes are TRBV7-2 and TRBJ2-3, with 10 nucleotides matching TRBD2. The CDR3 spans 16 residues. Trimming cost V 2 bases and J 9 bases; bases outside gene matches: 11. Germline CDR1 SGHTA, CDR2 FQGNSA. The chain's CDR3 is CASSLRGSGGRHTQYF. CDR3 DNA sequence: TGTGCCAGCAGCTTAAGGGGTAGCGGGGGGAGGCACACGCAGTATTTT.

The V gene is TRBV11-2, the J gene TRBJ2-1; a weak D match, TRBD2 (6 bases). Per germline, CDR1 SGHAT and CDR2 FQNNGV. V lost 3 bases, J lost 8 bases, and 20 bases lay in between. CDR3 length equals 16 residues. CDR3 DNA: TGTGCCAGCAGCTTTGGGACTCCTCCTTTCTTGGATGAGCAGTTCTTC. It specifies CASSFGTPPFLDEQFF.

Ten or more counts support this clonotype. The chain uses TRBV7-9 and TRBJ2-7; D is uncertain. Germline-derived CDR1 and CDR2 are SEHNR and FQNEAQ (reference sequence). This CDR3 has 15 amino acids. Trimming removed 3 bases at V and 0 bases at J, with 12 bases between. CDR3 in amino acids: CASSFGLESSYEQYF. The CDR3 nucleotides are TGTGCCAGCAGCTTCGGTCTCGAGAGCTCCTACGAGCAGTACTTC.